This section outlines one T cell receptor beta chain sequence together with its context. Its antigen is unidentified. This CDR3 is built from 12 residues. Germline-derived CDR1 and CDR2 are KGHSH and LQKENI. V was shortened by 6 bases and J by 4 bases, with 8 bases between the two germline ends. These data are taken from a study of beta chain features in type 1 diabetes. As for the study in general: Patients and healthy donors were similar in age, gender and cell yields. Broader study findings: Naive, central memory and regulatory TCRB repertoires appeared more similar among patients than healthy donors. Moderate but significant shortening of TCRB CDR3s was recorded in all four CD4+ subsets from Type 1 diabetes patients. cDNA sequencing could over-represent cells with high TCR expression.

Every bit of the isolated RNA underwent reverse transcription, so sequencing read expressed TCRB transcripts. The data were produced by immunoSEQ multiplex PCR, yet TCRdb's version contains in-frame clones alone and is incomplete. The table records 250,000 or so clones, approximately 14% of them present only once. The material sequenced was naive CD4+ T cells from blood. The chain is built from TRBV18 and TRBJ2-3, with no clear D. This sequence originates from a man between 25 and 39 years old with type 1 diabetes. CDR3 nucleotides: TGTGCCAGCTCCCCCAGGTCAGATACGCAGTATTTT. This sequence encodes CASSPRSDTQYF.